Below, 20 T cell receptor beta chains from the same sample are listed, as sequenced in a study. TCRdb analysed the 5' RACE reads with MiXCR anew, one entry per CDR3 protein. The table lists around 4,800 distinct CDR3 sequences, approximately 70% of them singletons, with nearly 3.5% in the top ten. Sequences were obtained from naive CD4+ T cells sorted from blood. Documented subset: naive CD4+ T cells, CD4+CD45RA+CD25-. The receptors originated from a female donor with breast cancer.

The chain carries TRBV12-3 or TRBV12-4 and TRBJ1-2, with TRBD1 identical over 7 bases. V lost 6 bases and J lost 5; bases outside the gene matches: 6. This CDR3 has 13 amino acids. In DNA form, the CDR3 reads TGTGCCAGCAGAACACAGGGGAGGTATGGCTACACCTTC. Translation: CASRTQGRYGYTF.

The V gene is TRBV12-5, the J gene TRBJ1-5; the D gene is possibly TRBD1 (6 bases). The V gene's germline CDR1 is LGHNT and CDR2 FRNRAP. The CDR3 is 15 residues long. Between the trimmed V and J ends, which lost 5 bases and 0 bases, there was a span of 11 bases. The CDR3 sequence: CASGPGQTSNQPQHF. CDR3 nucleotide sequence: TGTGCTAGTGGTCCCGGACAGACTAGCAATCAGCCCCAGCATTTT.

The chain carries TRBV12-3 or TRBV12-4 and TRBJ1-4, with 9 positions matching TRBD1. The CDR3 spans 16 residues. V shed 5 bases and J 5 bases; nucleotides not matched to a gene: 9. The CDR3 DNA sequence: TGTGCCAGCAGTCCTGGGGACAGGGCAGGGAATGAAAAACTGTTTTTT. Translation gives CASSPGDRAGNEKLFF.

V usage is TRBV20-1 and J usage is TRBJ1-2; 10 positions agree with TRBD1. J gave up 8 bases and V 1 base, and 4 bases lay outside the gene matches. There are 13 residues in the CDR3. From germline, CDR1 is DFQATT and CDR2 SNEGSKA (reference sequence). The CDR3 sequence is CSARAGQGVGYTF. The CDR3, as DNA: TGCAGTGCTAGAGCCGGACAGGGGGTCGGCTACACCTTC.

The chain couples TRBV20-1 to TRBJ1-5, with D possibly TRBD1 on 5 matching bases. Germline CDR1 is DFQATT and CDR2 is SNEGSKA (reference sequence). The CDR3 has 16 amino acids. The V end was cut by 0 bases, the J end by 3 bases, with 15 bases between. CDR3 protein: CSARDLKRGPNQPQHF. The CDR3 DNA is TGCAGTGCTAGAGATTTGAAGAGGGGCCCCAATCAGCCCCAGCATTTT.

The chain uses TRBV28 and TRBJ2-7; TRBD2 matches 9 bases. The germline gives CDR1 MDHEN, CDR2 SYDVKM. This CDR3 has 18 amino acids. V trimming: 5 bases; J trimming: 0 bases; junction bases outside the gene matches: 14. The CDR3 region has the DNA TGTGCCAGCAGTCCCCGGACTAGCGTCCTCTCGTCCTCCTACGAGCAGTACTTC. Protein sequence: CASSPRTSVLSSSYEQYF.

This chain connects TRBV5-6 to TRBJ1-2; no clear D gene. Trimming cost V 6 bases and J 2 bases, with 11 bases left between them. The CDR3 extends over 13 amino acids. Germline loops: CDR1 SGHDT, CDR2 YYEEEE. The chain's CDR3 is CASNLTPNYGYTF. The CDR3 region has the DNA TGTGCCAGCAACCTGACACCGAACTATGGCTACACCTTC.

The V and J genes are TRBV10-3 and TRBJ1-2; unclear D gene. V was shortened by 8 bases and J by 8 bases, with 21 bases between the two germline ends. This CDR3 is 14 amino acids long. Germline lookup yields CDR1 ENHRY and CDR2 SYGVKD. The CDR3 loop is CAIVNHGGLTGYTF. CDR3 bases: TGTGCCATCGTAAATCATGGAGGCCTGACAGGCTACACCTTC.

The J gene is TRBJ1-1, the V gene TRBV7-9, with TRBD1 matching 7 bases. Germline V gene data show CDR1 as SEHNR and CDR2 as FQNEAQ (reference sequence). The CDR3 is 15 amino acids. The junction had 6 bases not matched to a gene; V was cut back by 5 bases and J by 0 bases. The CDR3 reads CASSRATGVNTEAFF. DNA of the CDR3: TGTGCCAGCAGCCGAGCCACAGGGGTGAACACTGAAGCTTTCTTT.

A few counts support this clonotype. The chain couples TRBV4-1 to TRBJ1-2; D ambiguous. This CDR3 contains 16 residues. Germline V gene lookup returns CDR1 MGHRA and CDR2 YSYEKL. V dropped 0 bases and J dropped 9 bases, with 20 bases sitting between them. CDR3 sequence (DNA): TGCGCCAGCAGCCAAGAGCTAGGCCCCGAACGGGCTAGCTACACCTTC. This encodes CASSQELGPERASYTF.

J is TRBJ2-3 and V is TRBV5-1, with 8 nucleotides matching TRBD2. V lost 1 base to trimming and J lost 3 bases; unmatched junction nucleotides: 4. The CDR3 has 15 amino acids. In germline, CDR1 is SGHRS, CDR2 YFSETQ. CDR3 sequence: CASSLSVAGTDTQYF. The CDR3 bases are TGCGCCAGCAGCTTGTCAGTAGCGGGAACAGATACGCAGTATTTT.

Note on this clonotype: One end of the junction varies from germline; a read error may be responsible. The chain recombines TRBV20-1 with TRBJ2-7; 13 nucleotides match TRBD2. Germline lookup yields CDR1 DFQATT and CDR2 SNEGSKA (reference sequence). The CDR3 has 15 residues. The CDR3: CSTRAGTSGTGEQYF. The CDR3 DNA sequence: TGCAGTACTAGGGCCGGGACTAGCGGGACGGGCGAGCAGTACTTC.

The rearrangement links TRBV15 to TRBJ1-5; the D gene is possibly TRBD1 (6 bases). V dropped 1 base and J dropped 6 bases, with 13 bases sitting between them. The CDR3 covers 15 residues. In germline, CDR1 is LNHNV, CDR2 YYDKDF (reference sequence). The CDR3 DNA sequence: TGTGCCACCAGCAGAGTCGTGGACAGTACTCAGCCCCAGCATTTT. It codes for CATSRVVDSTQPQHF. Filled out from reference TRBV15 and TRBJ1-5, the complete variable domain reads DAMVIQNPRYQVTQFGKPVTLSCSQTLNHNVMYWYQQKSSQAPKLLFHYYDKDFNNEADTPDNFQSRRPNTSFCFLDIRSPGLGDTAMYLCATSRVVDSTQPQHFGDGTRLSIL.

The chain uses TRBV7-9 and TRBJ2-6; TRBD1 might be the D (5 bases). Trimming left V 5 bases short and J 1 base short, with 12 bases between. The CDR3 extends over 16 amino acids. Germline V CDR1 and CDR2: SEHNR, FQNEAQ (reference sequence). The CDR3 DNA follows: TGTGCCAGCAGCCGAGCCCAGGGTTCTGGGGCCAACGTCCTGACTTTC. It translates to CASSRAQGSGANVLTF.

V gene TRBV20-1 combines with J gene TRBJ1-2, with 7 bases that match TRBD1. The germline V gene has CDR1 DFQATT and CDR2 SNEGSKA (reference sequence). V dropped 6 bases and J dropped 9; count of bases not matched to a gene: 13. The CDR3 totals 13 residues. The CDR3 nucleotides are TGCAGTGCCTGGGACAGTCCAAAGCTGAGCTACACCTTC. Protein product: CSAWDSPKLSYTF.

The chain combines TRBV6-6 with TRBJ1-2; 7 bases agree with TRBD1. Germline V gene data show CDR1 as MNHNY and CDR2 as SVGAGI (reference sequence). The J segment lost 6 bases and the V segment lost 0 bases, leaving 4 bases of the junction unmatched. The CDR3 is made up of 14 amino acids. CDR3 protein: CASSYSGTANGYTF. CDR3 sequence (DNA): TGTGCCAGCAGTTACTCCGGGACAGCCAATGGCTACACCTTC.

V gene TRBV29-1 combines with J gene TRBJ2-3; unclear D gene. The CDR3 consists of 10 residues. The germline V and J ends were trimmed by 6 bases and 1 base, with 2 bases remaining between them. Germline-derived CDR1 and CDR2 are SQVTM and ANQGSEA. The CDR3 spells CSVGTDTQYF. CDR3 DNA: TGCAGCGTCGGCACAGATACGCAGTATTTT.

The genes are TRBV12-3 or TRBV12-4 and TRBJ1-6; D is possibly TRBD1 (6 bases). The CDR3 sequence is 15 residues long. The ends were cut back, 0 bases at V and 7 bases at J, with 10 bases in the middle. CDR3 coding DNA: TGTGCCAGCAGTTTAGCGGGGGGCGCGAATTCACCCCTCCACTTT. This codes for CASSLAGGANSPLHF.

The CDR3 loop is CASSQGILEQTQYF. The CDR3 DNA is TGCGCCAGCAGCCAAGGGATTTTAGAGCAGACCCAGTACTTC. The rearrangement links TRBV4-1 to TRBJ2-5; D remains unclear. Germline V CDR1 and CDR2: MGHRA, YSYEKL. This CDR3 is 14 amino acids long. V was shortened by 1 base and J by 6 bases, with 12 bases between the two germline ends.

A note on this clonotype: One end of the junction fails to match germline, which may point to a read error. The rearrangement links TRBV28 to TRBJ1-1, with D possibly being TRBD1 (5 bases). This CDR3 contains 14 residues. Germline V gene lookup returns CDR1 MDHEN and CDR2 SYDVKM. The CDR3 spells CASRGSRRNAEAFF. For the CDR3, the DNA is TGTGCCAGCCGGGGCAGCCGACGGAACGCTGAAGCTTTCTTT.